This note documents a single T cell receptor beta chain sequence. This CDR3 contains 15 residues. The germline V gene has CDR1 MNHNS and CDR2 SASEGT. V gave up 6 bases and J gave up 2 bases, with 11 bases separating them. This sample stems from a study of shared clonotypes between healthy human individuals. The assay was immunoSEQ multiplex PCR, and TCRdb's table has in-frame clones only and misses some. The sample has 950,000 to 1,300,000 clones; around 75% are singletons. The TCR comes from a young man in good health. V usage is TRBV6-1 and J usage is TRBJ2-6; D is undetermined. Source material: memory CD4+ T cells sorted from blood. Sample subset: CD45RA-negative fraction. The CDR3 reads CASRSEKAGANVLTF. Here the CDR3 DNA reads TGTGCCAGCAGGTCCGAGAAAGCTGGGGCCAACGTCCTGACTTTC.